This entry lists 19 T cell receptor beta chains sequenced from one sample in a study of T cell changes during pregnancy in multiple sclerosis. Some clones are missing from TCRdb's copy, which holds only in-frame ones; the method was immunoSEQ multiplex PCR. There are about 87,000 clones in the sample; roughly 93% occur only once, and approximately 1.3% lies in the top ten. Sequencing used peripheral blood, obtained in the third trimester of pregnancy. The receptors derive from a female donor in good health, enrolled as a control in a pregnancy study.

This clone was found once. The J gene is TRBJ2-7, the V gene TRBV5-6; a possible D gene is TRBD2 (5 bases). The CDR3 is 14 residues long. Germline V gene data show CDR1 as SGHDT and CDR2 as YYEEEE. Trimming left V 1 base short and J 1 base short, with 9 bases between. CDR3 region: CASSLFSGSYEQYF. DNA of the CDR3: TGTGCCAGCAGCTTGTTTTCGGGGTCCTACGAGCAGTACTTC.

This chain joins TRBV6-6 and TRBJ1-1; possibly TRBD1 for D (5 bases). V lost 2 bases to trimming and J lost 4 bases, with 11 bases between them. Per the germline V gene, CDR1 is MNHNY and CDR2 is SVGAGI (reference sequence). This CDR3 spans 14 amino acids. The CDR3 DNA follows: TGTGCCAGCAGTTACCCTCAGGGTAGCACTGAAGCTTTCTTT. Translation gives CASSYPQGSTEAFF.

The chain carries TRBV5-1 and TRBJ2-7; 7 nucleotides agree with TRBD2. The trim removed 1 base at V and 5 bases at J, leaving 9 bases unmatched. Per the germline V gene, CDR1 is SGHRS and CDR2 is YFSETQ. The CDR3 extends over 15 amino acids. Here the CDR3 reads CASSLFVGRPDEQYF. As DNA, the CDR3 is TGCGCCAGCAGCTTGTTCGTCGGGAGGCCCGACGAGCAGTACTTC.

The chain uses TRBV4-2 and TRBJ2-1, with 10 bases fitting TRBD2. Germline values: CDR1 LGHNA, CDR2 YNFKEQ. The CDR3 contains 17 residues. J gave up 9 bases and V 1 base, and 12 bases lay outside the gene matches. The CDR3: CASSQVLSASGSLEQFF. The CDR3 nucleotides read TGTGCCAGCAGCCAAGTATTATCGGCTAGCGGGAGCCTTGAGCAGTTCTTC.

This chain's CDR3 is CASSERASNQPQHF. DNA for the CDR3: TGTGCCAGCAGCGAGAGGGCGAGCAATCAGCCCCAGCATTTT. The rearrangement uses TRBV2 and TRBJ1-5; D gene unclear. Trimming shortened V by 6 bases and J by 1 base, and 10 bases separated the two germline ends. Looked up from germline, CDR1 is SNHLY and CDR2 is FYNNEI. The CDR3 consists of 14 residues.

The chain couples TRBV7-8 to TRBJ2-1; 11 bases are shared with TRBD1. V lost 1 base to trimming and J lost 9 bases; unmatched junction nucleotides: 8. The CDR3 is made up of 16 amino acids. From germline, CDR1 is SGHVS and CDR2 FQNEAQ. CDR3 DNA: TGTGCCAGCAGCTTAGAAAGGACAGGGGGCCTTGGTGAGCAGTTCTTC. Translating it yields CASSLERTGGLGEQFF.

V is TRBV15 and J is TRBJ2-1; 7 bases line up with TRBD2. This CDR3 comprises 14 residues. Germline assignment: CDR1 LNHNV and CDR2 YYDKDF (reference sequence). Trimming removed 6 bases from V and 4 bases from J; junction bases left unmatched: 6. The DNA for the CDR3 is TGTGCCACCAGGGCTAGCGGAGATTACAATGAGCAGTTCTTC. Its protein product is CATRASGDYNEQFF.

The gene calls are TRBV27 and TRBJ2-2, with D possibly TRBD2 on 6 matching bases. Trimming shortened V by 0 bases and J by 4 bases, and 12 bases separated the two germline ends. Germline CDR1 MNHEY, CDR2 SMNVEV (reference sequence). The CDR3 covers 16 residues. CDR3 coding DNA: TGTGCCAGCAGTTTATCCGGGGGAGTGCTCACCGGGGAGCTGTTTTTT. Amino acid sequence: CASSLSGGVLTGELFF.

The chain couples TRBV28 to TRBJ2-7, with a weak D call TRBD2 (5 bases). The V and J ends lost 8 bases and 4 bases respectively, with 18 bases between them. Looked up from germline, CDR1 is MDHEN and CDR2 is SYDVKM. The CDR3 totals 14 residues. The CDR3 bases are TGTGCCAGCCGAGCGGCCGGAGGCGGGTACGAGCAGTACTTC. Translating gives CASRAAGGGYEQYF.

The gene calls are TRBV11-2 and TRBJ1-3; no clear D. This CDR3 is 14 amino acids long. Trimming took off 3 bases at V and 0 bases at J, with 6 bases between the two ends. Germline CDR1 reads SGHAT; CDR2 reads FQNNGV. The CDR3 spells CASSFTFSGNTIYF. As DNA, the CDR3 is TGTGCCAGCAGCTTTACTTTCTCTGGAAACACCATATATTTT.

V and J are TRBV27 and TRBJ2-7; 10 nucleotides agree with TRBD2. The CDR3 consists of 16 residues. Germline CDR1 and CDR2: MNHEY and SMNVEV (reference sequence). With 5 bases clipped from V and 4 bases from J, the junction kept 11 bases outside the gene matches. The CDR3 sequence: CASSILIAGGPYEQYF. The CDR3 nucleotides read TGTGCCAGCAGTATACTCATAGCGGGAGGACCTTACGAGCAGTACTTC.

The rearrangement uses TRBV27 and TRBJ2-3, with 9 nucleotides matching TRBD2. This CDR3 has 14 amino acids. Trimming took 4 bases from V and 4 from J; bases not matched to a gene: 3. CDR1 and CDR2 from the germline V gene are MNHEY and SMNVEV (reference sequence). CDR3 protein: CASSSWTSADTQYF. The CDR3 nucleotides are TGTGCCAGCAGTTCTTGGACTAGCGCAGATACGCAGTATTTT.

The V call is TRBV10-3, the J call TRBJ2-7, with 11 bases lining up with TRBD1. There are 14 residues in the CDR3. The germline V gene encodes CDR1 ENHRY and CDR2 SYGVKD. The junction had 5 bases not matched to a gene; V was cut back by 4 bases and J by 6 bases. The CDR3 here is CAISGGTGGGEQYF. DNA of the CDR3: TGTGCCATCAGTGGAGGGACAGGGGGGGGCGAGCAGTACTTC.

This rearrangement joins TRBV7-2 to TRBJ1-5; D call uncertain. Germline CDR1 and CDR2: SGHTA and FQGNSA. This CDR3 has 16 amino acids. Trimming shortened V by 5 bases and J by 2 bases, and 16 bases separated the two germline ends. CDR3 loop: CASSPRAGWGNQPQHF. DNA for the CDR3: TGTGCCAGCAGCCCAAGGGCGGGCTGGGGCAATCAGCCCCAGCATTTT.

The chain has TRBV10-3 and TRBJ2-7, with a weak D call TRBD1 (6 bases). CDR1 and CDR2 (germline): ENHRY, SYGVKD. The CDR3 totals 13 residues. V lost 9 bases, J lost 2 bases, and 14 bases lay in between. The CDR3 DNA follows: TGTGCCATTTTGACGGACAGTACCTACGAGCAGTACTTC. Protein: CAILTDSTYEQYF.

The chain recombines TRBV27 with TRBJ2-5; D not resolved. The germline V and J ends were trimmed by 4 bases and 0 bases, with 6 bases remaining between them. Germline assignment: CDR1 MNHEY and CDR2 SMNVEV (reference sequence). This CDR3 region has 13 residues. The CDR3 here is CASSSHNQETQYF. In DNA form, the CDR3 reads TGTGCCAGCAGTTCCCACAACCAAGAGACCCAGTACTTC.

V gene TRBV30 combines with J gene TRBJ2-7; 9 bases line up with TRBD2. Germline assignment: CDR1 GTSNPN and CDR2 SVGIG (reference sequence). Losses at the gene ends were 2 bases for V and 9 bases for J; bases not matched to a gene: 11. The CDR3 has 14 residues. CDR3 bases: TGTGCCTGGAGTAACGGGCTAGCGGGGATCGGGCAGTACTTC. Translating gives CAWSNGLAGIGQYF.

V usage is TRBV5-1 and J usage is TRBJ2-1; 8 bases are shared with TRBD2. Germline lookup yields CDR1 SGHRS and CDR2 YFSETQ. This CDR3 comprises 16 residues. The V and J ends lost 3 bases and 4 bases, in that order; junction bases with no gene match: 9. The CDR3 sequence is CASSSKASGSYNEQFF. The CDR3 nucleotides read TGCGCCAGCAGCTCCAAGGCCAGCGGGAGTTACAATGAGCAGTTCTTC.

The chain employs TRBV2 and TRBJ1-5; the D is unclear. The germline V and J ends were trimmed by 4 bases and 0 bases, with 10 bases remaining between them. CDR1 is SNHLY and CDR2 is FYNNEI in the germline V gene. CDR3 size: 15 residues. The chain's CDR3 is CASSAIYGSNQPQHF. The CDR3 DNA is TGTGCCAGCAGTGCCATCTATGGTAGCAATCAGCCCCAGCATTTT. The variable domain in full, with the rest retrieved from reference TRBV2 and TRBJ1-5, is EPEVTQTPSHQVTQMGQEVILRCVPISNHLYFYWYRQILGQKVEFLVSFYNNEISEKSEIFDDQFSVERPDGSNFTLKIRSTKLEDSAMYFCASSAIYGSNQPQHFGDGTRLSIL.